This TCR beta chain was sequenced in a study of T-cell memory formation after mild COVID-19. Whole-study context: TCR clustering was largely donor specific.

TCRdb used MiXCR to reprocess the 5' RACE reads, holding one entry per CDR3 protein. The repertoire consists of hundreds of thousands of distinct CDR3 sequences, with around 27% occurring once and the leading ten covering roughly 14%. Germline values: CDR1 KGHSH, CDR2 LQKENI. The trim removed 2 bases at V and 1 base at J, leaving 3 bases unmatched. The CDR3 spans 17 residues. Sequenced material: PBMCs or a T cell subset sorted from them (not recorded which). The chain employs TRBV18 and TRBJ2-2; 11 bases agree with TRBD1. The receptor was derived from an adult woman who had mild COVID-19 (a few samples of this study predate the infection). Cell type and time point are not known. The CDR3: CASSPGQGAGNTGELFF. DNA of the CDR3: TGTGCCAGCTCACCAGGACAGGGGGCCGGGAACACCGGGGAGCTGTTTTTT.